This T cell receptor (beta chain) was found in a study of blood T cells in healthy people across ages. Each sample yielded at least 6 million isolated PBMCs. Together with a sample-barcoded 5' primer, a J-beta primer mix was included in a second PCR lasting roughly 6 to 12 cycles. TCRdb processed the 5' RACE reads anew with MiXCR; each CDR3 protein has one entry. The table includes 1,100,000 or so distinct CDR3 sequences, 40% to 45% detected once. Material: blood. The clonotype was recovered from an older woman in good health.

The CDR3 nucleotides read TGCGCCAGCAGCTATGGAGACATTCCCTGGGGGAATGAGCAGTTCTTC. It codes for CASSYGDIPWGNEQFF. The chain couples TRBV5-1 to TRBJ2-1, with D possibly called TRBD1 or TRBD2 (5 bases each). V was trimmed by 3 bases and J by 7 bases, leaving 20 bases between them. The CDR3 runs 16 residues. Germline assignment: CDR1 SGHRS and CDR2 YFSETQ.